The 20 T cell receptor beta chains below were found in one sample sequenced in a study of blood T cell repertoires in COVID-19. The repertoire was sequenced with immunoSEQ multiplex PCR; TCRdb's copy has only in-frame clones and lacks some. The data show fewer than 300,000 clones, around 92% seen once. Sequenced sample: peripheral blood. Receptors were obtained from a person aged 18 to 30 with COVID-19, enrolled during active disease.

Only a few counts were recorded for this clone. The chain recombines TRBV2 with TRBJ1-3; D unresolved. The CDR3 length is 13 residues. Per the germline V gene, CDR1 is SNHLY and CDR2 is FYNNEI. The germline V and J ends were trimmed by 7 bases and 10 bases, with 17 bases remaining between them. The CDR3 loop is CASNGAQDWTIYF. The CDR3 region has the DNA TGTGCCAGCAATGGAGCCCAGGATTGGACCATATATTTT.

Worth noting for this clone: One end of the junction does not line up with germline, which may come from a read error. The genes are TRBV7-7 and TRBJ2-3; 12 bases line up with TRBD2. Germline CDR1 is SSHAT and CDR2 is FNYEAQ (reference sequence). There are 15 residues in the CDR3. The DNA of the CDR3 is TGTGCTAGCAGCGTCGGACTAGCGGGAACAGATACGCAGTATTTT. Protein: CASSVGLAGTDTQYF. The entire variable domain, with the rest obtained from reference TRBV7-7 and TRBJ2-3, is as follows: GAGVSQSPRYKVTKRGQDVTLRCDPISSHATLYWYQQALGQGPEFLTYFNYEAQPDKSGLPSDRFSAERPEGSISTLTIQRTEQRDSAMYRCASSVGLAGTDTQYFGPGTRLTVL.

V and J are TRBV4-1 and TRBJ2-7, with 7 bases lining up with TRBD1. CDR3 size: 16 residues. Germline V lookup: CDR1 MGHRA, CDR2 YSYEKL. Losses at the gene ends were 1 base for V and 0 bases for J; bases not matched to a gene: 6. The chain's CDR3 is CASSQGSGQSSYEQYF. CDR3 in DNA: TGCGCCAGCAGCCAAGGGTCGGGACAGAGCTCCTACGAGCAGTACTTC.

This clone was observed once. The V call is TRBV6-5, the J call TRBJ2-7; tentatively, D is TRBD2 (5 bases). This CDR3 comprises 13 residues. Germline V gene lookup returns CDR1 MNHEY and CDR2 SVGAGI. The germline V and J ends were trimmed by 8 bases and 4 bases, with 15 bases remaining between them. The CDR3 DNA sequence: TGTGCCAGCGGGTGGAGAGGGATGTACGAGCAGTACTTC. Residues: CASGWRGMYEQYF.

A remark on this clone: This sample also contains other DNA sequences that code for the same CDR3. This chain uses TRBV28 with TRBJ1-5, with D unclear. CDR1 is MDHEN, CDR2 SYDVKM, per germline. This CDR3 has 12 residues. V was clipped by 8 bases and J by 2 bases, with 7 bases between them. The CDR3 DNA reads TGTGCCAGCGGTAGTGGCAATCAGCCCCAGCATTTT. This sequence encodes CASGSGNQPQHF.

CDR3 DNA: TGTGCCACCCGACGGGGAGCTGAAGCTTTCTTT. Translation gives CATRRGAEAFF. The chain has TRBV24-1 and TRBJ1-1; no reliable D call. V dropped 9 bases and J dropped 6 bases, with 10 bases sitting between them. CDR3 length equals 11 residues. In germline, CDR1 is KGHDR, CDR2 SFDVKD.

The chain has TRBV13 and TRBJ2-2; no firm D call. V gave up 4 bases and J gave up 0 bases, with 12 bases separating them. The CDR3 has 16 residues. Germline loops: CDR1 PRHDT, CDR2 FYEKMQ (reference sequence). The CDR3 nucleotides are TGTGCCAGCAGCTCTCGCGCCTCCACGAACACCGGGGAGCTGTTTTTT. It translates to CASSSRASTNTGELFF.

The chain carries TRBV9 and TRBJ2-7; 11 bases align to TRBD2. This CDR3 region has 15 residues. Germline-derived CDR1 and CDR2 are SGDLS and YYNGEE. V was pared by 2 bases and J by 2 bases, with 3 bases of the junction left unmatched. The CDR3 here is CASSVSGLAAYEQYF. In DNA form, the CDR3 reads TGTGCCAGCAGCGTTTCGGGACTAGCGGCCTACGAGCAGTACTTC.

The chain employs TRBV28 and TRBJ1-2, with D maybe TRBD1 (5 bases). CDR1 is MDHEN, CDR2 SYDVKM, per germline. Trimming removed 5 bases at V and 5 bases at J, with 12 bases between. The CDR3 is made up of 13 amino acids. The CDR3 sequence is CASSRGGEYGYTF. The CDR3 nucleotides read TGTGCCAGCAGTCGTGGGGGGGAGTATGGCTACACCTTC.

The V and J genes are TRBV5-6 and TRBJ2-5; 9 bases map to TRBD1. V lost 4 bases to trimming and J lost 10 bases; unmatched junction nucleotides: 8. CDR1 SGHDT and CDR2 YYEEEE come from the germline V gene. The CDR3 totals 13 residues. CDR3 sequence reads: CASSPGQGLRQYF. Written as DNA, the CDR3 is TGTGCCAGCAGCCCGGGACAGGGTCTTCGCCAGTACTTC. The full variable domain, with the rest looked up from reference TRBV5-6 and TRBJ2-5, is DAGVTQSPTHLIKTRGQQVTLRCSPKSGHDTVSWYQQALGQGPQFIFQYYEEEERQRGNFPDRFSGHQFPNYSSELNVNALLLGDSALYLCASSPGQGLRQYFGPGTRLLVL.

The chain is built from TRBV7-9 and TRBJ1-2; the D gene is possibly TRBD1 (5 bases). With 5 bases removed from V and 8 bases from J, the gap between germline ends came to 18 bases. The CDR3 covers 14 residues. Germline V CDR1 and CDR2: SEHNR, FQNEAQ (reference sequence). Here the CDR3 reads CASSLREGTEGYTF. The CDR3 nucleotides are TGTGCCAGCAGCCTACGTGAGGGGACTGAGGGCTACACCTTC.

The V gene is TRBV30, the J gene TRBJ1-5; maybe TRBD1 (6 bases). CDR3 length: 13 residues. Per the germline V gene, CDR1 is GTSNPN and CDR2 is SVGIG (reference sequence). Between the trimmed V and J ends, which lost 4 bases and 3 bases, there was a span of 10 bases. The CDR3 sequence is CAWNDRPNQPQHF. DNA of the CDR3: TGTGCCTGGAACGACAGGCCCAATCAGCCCCAGCATTTT.

This chain links TRBV5-4 with TRBJ2-4, with a possible D match to TRBD2 (6 bases). Germline values: CDR1 SGHNT, CDR2 YYREEE (reference sequence). Trimming pared 4 bases from V and 1 base from J, leaving 12 bases between. This CDR3 comprises 15 residues. Written as DNA, the CDR3 is TGTGCCAGCAGCCTCGGAGGGGTGGCCAAAAACATTCAGTACTTC. Protein sequence: CASSLGGVAKNIQYF.

This clone was recorded only once. The V call is TRBV5-1, the J call TRBJ1-2; D uncertain. The CDR3 length is 13 residues. Trimming shortened V by 0 bases and J by 8 bases, and 11 bases separated the two germline ends. In germline, CDR1 is SGHRS, CDR2 YFSETQ. CDR3 residues: CASSLAPGGGYTF. The CDR3 coding sequence is TGCGCCAGCAGCTTGGCCCCGGGAGGGGGCTACACCTTC.

This chain links TRBV5-1 with TRBJ2-1; TRBD2 aligns across 10 bases. The CDR3 is 16 amino acids. Germline trimming cut 1 base from V and 7 bases from J; bases unmatched to any gene: 8. CDR1 and CDR2 (germline): SGHRS, YFSETQ. The CDR3 region is CASSLMLASGSNEQFF. The CDR3, as DNA: TGCGCCAGCAGCTTGATGTTGGCTAGCGGGAGTAATGAGCAGTTCTTC.

The chain links TRBV18 to TRBJ2-7, with 7 bases that match TRBD2. This CDR3 comprises 16 residues. Trimming took 2 bases from V and 3 from J; bases not matched to a gene: 10. CDR1 and CDR2 (germline): KGHSH, LQKENI. The CDR3 spells CASSPRLAEIYYEQYF. The CDR3 coding sequence is TGTGCCAGCTCACCAAGGCTAGCGGAAATCTACTACGAGCAGTACTTC.

The chain uses TRBV11-2 and TRBJ1-4; TRBD1 is a possible D gene (6 bases). The CDR3 is 16 amino acids. The germline gives CDR1 SGHAT, CDR2 FQNNGV. V was cut by 1 base and J by 7 bases, with 16 bases left in between. CDR3 in DNA: TGTGCCAGCAGCTTAGGGTTTTGGCAGGGGAGTGAAAAACTGTTTTTT. Protein: CASSLGFWQGSEKLFF.

This chain uses TRBV7-6 with TRBJ1-1; D not certain. This CDR3 contains 15 residues. V lost 1 base to trimming and J lost 4 bases, with 13 bases between them. The germline CDR1 and CDR2 sequences are SGHVS and FNYEAQ. As DNA, the CDR3 is TGTGCCAGCAGCTTAGTGACAATGGCGAGCACTGAAGCTTTCTTT. This sequence encodes CASSLVTMASTEAFF.

V is TRBV6-2 or TRBV6-3 and J is TRBJ2-1, with 7 bases aligning to TRBD1. From germline, CDR1 is MNHEY and CDR2 SVGEGT. Trimming at V came to 6 bases and at J to 4 bases, leaving 12 bases not matched to a gene. The CDR3 loop spans 16 amino acids. CDR3 in DNA: TGTGCCAGCAGCCGACTATCCGGGACAGTTTACAATGAGCAGTTCTTC. Its translation is CASSRLSGTVYNEQFF.

In its sample, this clone was seen a few times. The chain couples TRBV29-1 to TRBJ2-3, with TRBD2 identical over 7 bases. Germline lookup yields CDR1 SQVTM and CDR2 ANQGSEA. V gave up 4 bases and J gave up 6 bases; unmatched junction bases: 13. There are 15 residues in the CDR3. The CDR3 reads CSVVGRGKKPDTQYF. CDR3 DNA: TGCAGCGTTGTCGGGCGGGGGAAAAAACCTGATACGCAGTATTTT.